A single sample gave rise to the 23 T cell receptor beta chains below, sequenced in a study of cytomegalovirus exposure and HLA in healthy donors. Amplification used 60 Vbeta primers and 13 Jbeta primers. Produced via immunoSEQ multiplex PCR; TCRdb's table is partial and in-frame only. The table for this sample gives about 160,000 clones. The sample comprised PBMCs. Receptors originate from a woman aged 60-75 years in good health and CMV-seronegative.

The chain has TRBV21-1 and TRBJ1-1; the table's D gene call, TRBD1, was not cross checked with the DNA. TRBV21-1 is listed as a pseudogene. CDR3 length: 12 amino acids. CDR3 coding DNA: TGTGCCAGCAGCAAAGACCCTCAGGAAGCTTTCTTT. Encoded protein: CASSKDPQEAFF.

J is TRBJ2-2 and V is TRBV9; 8 positions match TRBD1. This CDR3 has 17 residues. V lost 1 base to trimming and J lost 4 bases; unmatched junction nucleotides: 9. Germline V lookup: CDR1 SGDLS, CDR2 YYNGEE. CDR3 in amino acids: CASSVISGGAITGELFF. The DNA of the CDR3 is TGTGCCAGCAGCGTAATTTCAGGGGGCGCGATCACCGGGGAGCTGTTTTTT.

The CDR3 here is CASSLTPGVTEAFF. DNA of the CDR3: TGTGCCAGCAGCTTAACCCCGGGGGTCACTGAAGCTTTCTTT. The chain joins TRBV7-3 to TRBJ1-1; D might be TRBD1 (5 bases). Germline V gene sequence: CDR1 SGHTA, CDR2 FQGTGA. CDR3 size: 14 residues. V shed 0 bases and J shed 4 bases, with 9 bases lying between them.

This rearrangement joins TRBV7-9 to TRBJ2-5; 7 bases align to TRBD2. Germline V gene sequence: CDR1 SEHNR, CDR2 FQNEAQ (reference sequence). This CDR3 has 14 residues. Losses at the gene ends were 7 bases for V and 1 base for J; bases not matched to a gene: 6. The CDR3 reads CASKQAGSQETQYF. The CDR3 DNA sequence: TGTGCCAGCAAGCAAGCGGGGTCCCAAGAGACCCAGTACTTC. The variable domain in full, with the rest retrieved from reference TRBV7-9 and TRBJ2-5, is DTGVSQNPRHKITKRGQNVTFRCDPISEHNRLYWYRQTLGQGPEFLTYFQNEAQLEKSRLLSDRFSAERPKGSFSTLEIQRTEQGDSAMYLCASKQAGSQETQYFGPGTRLLVL.

The chain links TRBV6-1 to TRBJ1-1; D not resolved. The CDR3 sequence is 14 residues long. Trimming stripped 7 bases from V and 2 bases from J, with 14 bases between. Germline V CDR1 and CDR2: MNHNS, SASEGT. The CDR3 DNA is TGTGCCAGCACCCCAGGATCGGGAAACACTGAAGCTTTCTTT. Translation gives CASTPGSGNTEAFF.

The V gene is TRBV15, the J gene TRBJ1-1; the D is unclear. The germline V gene has CDR1 LNHNV and CDR2 YYDKDF (reference sequence). Deletions cut 3 bases from V and 3 bases from J, with 5 bases between. This CDR3 has 12 amino acids. In DNA form, the CDR3 reads TGTGCCACCAGCAGTGTATACACTGAAGCTTTCTTT. Translating gives CATSSVYTEAFF.

The gene calls are TRBV7-9 and TRBJ1-1, with D uncertain. CDR1 is SEHNR and CDR2 is FQNEAQ in the germline V gene (reference sequence). The ends were cut back, 5 bases at V and 0 bases at J, with 16 bases in the middle. The CDR3 runs to 16 residues. Here the CDR3 DNA reads TGTGCCAGCAGCCTTGCCGAGGTTCTCATGAACACTGAAGCTTTCTTT. Its translation: CASSLAEVLMNTEAFF.

The chain couples TRBV4-3 to TRBJ1-2, with D possibly being TRBD1 (6 bases). This CDR3 is built from 16 residues. V lost 0 bases and J 6 bases, leaving 17 bases between the germline ends. The germline V gene encodes CDR1 LGHNA and CDR2 YSLEER. The CDR3 region is CASSQERTQGYHGYTF. DNA of the CDR3: TGCGCCAGCAGCCAAGAAAGGACCCAGGGGTACCATGGCTACACCTTC.

The chain employs TRBV9 and TRBJ2-5; TRBD2 matches 11 bases. The CDR3 is 17 amino acids. Germline CDR1 reads SGDLS; CDR2 reads YYNGEE. V was pared by 4 bases and J by 5 bases, with 13 bases of the junction left unmatched. The CDR3: CASSSTSVAGGGETQYF. The CDR3 DNA sequence: TGTGCCAGCAGCTCCACTAGCGTAGCGGGAGGGGGTGAGACCCAGTACTTC.

V is TRBV6-5 and J is TRBJ2-3; D is undetermined. The germline V and J ends were trimmed by 10 bases and 3 bases, with 8 bases remaining between them. The CDR3 covers 11 residues. The V gene's germline CDR1 is MNHEY and CDR2 SVGAGI. CDR3: CATSSTDTQYF. As DNA, the CDR3 is TGTGCCACCTCCTCGACAGATACGCAGTATTTT.

The rearrangement joins TRBV9 to TRBJ2-2; D is possibly TRBD2 (5 bases). V dropped 3 bases and J dropped 6 bases, with 9 bases sitting between them. Germline assignment: CDR1 SGDLS and CDR2 YYNGEE. This CDR3 is 13 amino acids long. CDR3 loop: CASSGELAGELFF. The CDR3, as DNA: TGTGCCAGCAGCGGGGAGCTCGCCGGGGAGCTGTTTTTT.

The V gene is TRBV18, the J gene TRBJ1-5, with D tentatively TRBD1 (5 bases). CDR3 length: 13 residues. Germline assignment: CDR1 KGHSH and CDR2 LQKENI. V was pared by 3 bases and J by 10 bases, with 13 bases between. For the CDR3, the DNA is TGTGCCAGCTCACCGGGACGGGGGGATCCCCAGCATTTT. Protein product: CASSPGRGDPQHF.

The rearrangement links TRBV13 to TRBJ2-3; D is perhaps TRBD2 (5 bases). The CDR3 contains 13 residues. The germline V gene encodes CDR1 PRHDT and CDR2 FYEKMQ (reference sequence). Trimming shortened V by 3 bases and J by 7 bases, and 11 bases separated the two germline ends. The CDR3 here is CASSLGAVNTQYF. The CDR3 DNA is TGTGCCAGCAGCTTGGGAGCGGTAAATACGCAGTATTTT.

The chain joins TRBV5-1 to TRBJ2-7, with TRBD2 matching over 8 bases. The CDR3 spans 14 residues. V gave up 3 bases and J gave up 3 bases; unmatched junction bases: 5. Germline CDR1 is SGHRS and CDR2 is YFSETQ. CDR3: CASSSRLASYEQYF. In DNA, the CDR3 is TGCGCCAGCAGCTCCCGACTAGCGAGCTACGAGCAGTACTTC.

This sequence joins TRBV6-1 and TRBJ2-7; 12 bases are shared with TRBD1. V lost 9 bases to trimming and J lost 6 bases; unmatched junction nucleotides: 9. This CDR3 is built from 14 residues. The V gene's germline CDR1 is MNHNS and CDR2 SASEGT. DNA of the CDR3: TGTGCCAGTTTCCGGGACAGGGGGCCAAGCGAGCAGTACTTC. Translation: CASFRDRGPSEQYF.

The chain uses TRBV28 and TRBJ2-3; 11 nucleotides align to TRBD2. Germline V lookup: CDR1 MDHEN, CDR2 SYDVKM. The CDR3 loop spans 15 amino acids. Unmatched junction bases numbered 7, after V lost 6 bases and J lost 5 bases. The CDR3 sequence is CASSLPGLAGDTQYF. The CDR3 bases are TGTGCCAGCAGCCTCCCTGGACTAGCGGGAGATACGCAGTATTTT.

This chain links TRBV7-9 with TRBJ1-2, with 10 nucleotides matching TRBD1. The CDR3 length is 15 residues. The V gene end was trimmed by 5 bases and the J gene end by 3 bases; junction bases not matched to a gene: 6. Germline V lookup: CDR1 SEHNR, CDR2 FQNEAQ (reference sequence). The CDR3, as DNA: TGTGCCAGCAGCGTAGACAGGGGGCCCGACTATGGCTACACCTTC. Its translation is CASSVDRGPDYGYTF.

V gene TRBV6-1 combines with J gene TRBJ1-5; 11 bases are shared with TRBD1. This CDR3 spans 17 amino acids. The germline V gene encodes CDR1 MNHNS and CDR2 SASEGT. V lost 2 bases, J lost 2 bases, and 5 bases stayed unmatched. CDR3 amino acids: CASSENRGQGGNQPQHF. The CDR3 nucleotides are TGTGCCAGCAGTGAAAATCGGGGACAGGGGGGCAATCAGCCCCAGCATTTT.

The chain joins TRBV5-1 to TRBJ1-1; a possible D gene is TRBD1 (5 bases). Germline CDR1 and CDR2: SGHRS and YFSETQ. The CDR3 consists of 14 residues. Trimming pared 4 bases from V and 8 bases from J, leaving 18 bases between. The CDR3 coding sequence is TGCGCCAGCAGCCGGTCTATAGGGGTAACGGAAGCTTTCTTT. It is translated as CASSRSIGVTEAFF.

The V and J genes are TRBV6-6 and TRBJ1-2, with D uncertain. V shed 5 bases and J shed 3 bases, with 10 bases lying between them. The CDR3 consists of 13 residues. Per germline, CDR1 MNHNY and CDR2 SVGAGI (reference sequence). CDR3 amino acids: CASSQQRDYGYTF. CDR3 nucleotide sequence: TGTGCCAGCAGTCAACAACGGGACTATGGCTACACCTTC.

The chain employs TRBV5-4 and TRBJ2-7; 9 nucleotides match TRBD2. V trimming: 2 bases; J trimming: 3 bases; junction bases outside the gene matches: 3. There are 14 residues in the CDR3. Germline CDR1 and CDR2: SGHNT and YYREEE (reference sequence). The CDR3 coding sequence is TGTGCCAGCAGCTTAGCTAGCGGGGTCTACGAGCAGTACTTC. As protein: CASSLASGVYEQYF.

The J gene is TRBJ2-7, the V gene TRBV15; tentative D call: TRBD1 (6 bases). V dropped 3 bases and J dropped 2 bases, with 8 bases sitting between them. CDR1 is LNHNV and CDR2 is YYDKDF in the germline V gene (reference sequence). The CDR3 totals 13 residues. The CDR3 DNA is TGTGCCACCAGCAGGGACAGTCCCTACGAGCAGTACTTC. Protein: CATSRDSPYEQYF.

J is TRBJ1-2 and V is TRBV7-9, with 10 bases matching TRBD1. The CDR3 is 16 amino acids. Per germline, CDR1 SEHNR and CDR2 FQNEAQ (reference sequence). Losses at the gene ends were 0 bases for V and 4 bases for J; bases not matched to a gene: 5. The CDR3 here is CASSLALRDRGYGYTF. CDR3 in DNA: TGTGCCAGCAGCTTAGCGCTCCGGGACAGGGGCTATGGCTACACCTTC. Variable domain in full (rest from reference TRBV7-9 and TRBJ1-2): DTGVSQNPRHKITKRGQNVTFRCDPISEHNRLYWYRQTLGQGPEFLTYFQNEAQLEKSRLLSDRFSAERPKGSFSTLEIQRTEQGDSAMYLCASSLALRDRGYGYTFGSGTRLTVV.